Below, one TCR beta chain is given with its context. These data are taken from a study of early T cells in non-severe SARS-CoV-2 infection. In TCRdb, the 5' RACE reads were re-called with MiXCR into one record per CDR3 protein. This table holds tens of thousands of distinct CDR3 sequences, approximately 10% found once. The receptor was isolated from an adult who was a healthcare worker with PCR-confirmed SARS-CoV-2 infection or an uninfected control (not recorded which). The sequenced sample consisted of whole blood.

The CDR3 protein is CASSQDRTEAFF. CDR3 nucleotides: TGCGCCAGCAGCCAAGATAGAACTGAAGCTTTCTTT. V gene TRBV4-1 combines with J gene TRBJ1-1, with D unresolved. Trimming cost V 0 bases and J 5 bases, with 4 bases left between them. The CDR3 extends over 12 amino acids. CDR1 and CDR2 from the germline V gene are MGHRA and YSYEKL.